Described below is a single T cell receptor (beta chain) sequence and its context. Alongside a J-beta primer mix, a sample-barcoded 5' primer served in a second PCR lasting about 7 to 11 cycles. Each CDR3 protein gets one entry after TCRdb re-called the 5' RACE reads with MiXCR. Of 700,000 to 850,000 distinct CDR3 sequences in the sample, about 55% were seen once. This sample is drawn from a study of blood T cells in healthy people across ages. Study in general: In model experiments, template switching was able to capture about one barcoded beta molecule for every two T cells that were present.

Donors gave around 10 milliliters of peripheral blood apiece. Isolated per sample were at least 7 million PBMCs. CDR1 and CDR2 from the germline V gene are SGDLS and YYNGEE. Trimming removed 0 bases from V and 3 bases from J; junction bases left unmatched: 4. The CDR3 spans 16 residues. Sequenced sample: blood. The V gene is TRBV9, the J gene TRBJ2-1; 9 bases fit TRBD2. This receptor was obtained from a man older than 75 in good health. CDR3 sequence reads: CASSVDTSGLYNEQFF. DNA of the CDR3: TGTGCCAGCAGCGTAGATACTAGCGGGCTCTACAATGAGCAGTTCTTC.